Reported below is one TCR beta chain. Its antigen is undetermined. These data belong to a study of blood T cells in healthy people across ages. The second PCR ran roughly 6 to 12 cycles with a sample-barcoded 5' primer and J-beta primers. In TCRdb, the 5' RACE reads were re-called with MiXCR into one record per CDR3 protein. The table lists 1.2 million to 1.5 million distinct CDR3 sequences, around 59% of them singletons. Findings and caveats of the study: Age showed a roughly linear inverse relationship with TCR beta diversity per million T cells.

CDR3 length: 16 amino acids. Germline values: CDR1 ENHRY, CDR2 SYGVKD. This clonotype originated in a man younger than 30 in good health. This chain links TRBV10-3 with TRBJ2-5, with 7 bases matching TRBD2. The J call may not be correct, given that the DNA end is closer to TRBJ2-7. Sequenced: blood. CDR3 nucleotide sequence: TGTGCCATCAGTTCCGCGACCGGGACTACTATCTACGAGCAGTACTTC. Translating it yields CAISSATGTTIYEQYF.